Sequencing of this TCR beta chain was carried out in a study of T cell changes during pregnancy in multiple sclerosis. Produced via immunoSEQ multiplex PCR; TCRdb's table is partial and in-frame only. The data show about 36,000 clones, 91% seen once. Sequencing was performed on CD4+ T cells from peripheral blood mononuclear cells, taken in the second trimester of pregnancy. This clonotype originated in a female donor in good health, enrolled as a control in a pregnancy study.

The CDR3 reads CASSESGTSDTDTQYF. The CDR3 region has the DNA TGCGCCAGCAGTGAGTCGGGGACTAGCGACACAGATACGCAGTATTTT. V is TRBV10-1 and J is TRBJ2-3; 10 bases match TRBD2. The length of the CDR3 is 16 residues. Germline V lookup: CDR1 WNHNN, CDR2 SYGVQD (reference sequence). V lost 0 bases to trimming and J lost 2 bases; unmatched junction nucleotides: 2.